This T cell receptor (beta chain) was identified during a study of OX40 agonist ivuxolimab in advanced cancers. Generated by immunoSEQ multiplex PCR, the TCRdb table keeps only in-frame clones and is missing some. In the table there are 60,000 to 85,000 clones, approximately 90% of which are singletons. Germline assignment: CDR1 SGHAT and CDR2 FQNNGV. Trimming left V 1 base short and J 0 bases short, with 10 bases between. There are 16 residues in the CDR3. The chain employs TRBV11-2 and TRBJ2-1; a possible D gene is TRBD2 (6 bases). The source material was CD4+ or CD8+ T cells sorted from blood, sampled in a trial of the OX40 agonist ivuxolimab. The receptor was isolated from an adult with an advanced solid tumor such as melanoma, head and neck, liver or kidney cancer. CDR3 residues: CASSLVGTVSYNEQFF. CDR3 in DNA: TGTGCCAGCAGCTTAGTTGGGACTGTCTCCTACAATGAGCAGTTCTTC.